A single sample gave rise to the 22 T cell receptor beta chains below, sequenced in a study of CD8 T cells in Susac syndrome. Random hexamers were used to reverse transcribe 0.5 to 1 ug of RNA. TCRdb independently ran MiXCR on the immunoSEQ multiplex PCR reads; one entry per CDR3 protein. In the table there are 200,000 to 250,000 distinct CDR3 sequences, roughly 92% of which are singletons. What was sequenced was CD8+ T cells from PBMCs. Receptors were obtained from a human donor with multiple sclerosis.

The chain uses TRBV19 and TRBJ1-2, with D uncertain. The CDR3 is made up of 14 amino acids. V was clipped by 3 bases and J by 3 bases, with 11 bases between them. Germline V CDR1 and CDR2: LNHDA, SQIVND (reference sequence). The CDR3 is CASSMAGVDYGYTF. CDR3 DNA sequence: TGTGCCAGTAGTATGGCTGGGGTTGACTATGGCTACACCTTC. Combining the CDR3 with reference TRBV19 and TRBJ1-2 gives the whole variable domain DGGITQSPKYLFRKEGQNVTLSCEQNLNHDAMYWYRQDPGQGLRLIYYSQIVNDFQKGDIAEGYSVSREKKESFPLTVTSAQKNPTAFYLCASSMAGVDYGYTFGSGTRLTVV.

The chain carries TRBV27 and TRBJ1-1; D is ambiguous. V lost 5 bases and J 1 base, leaving 8 bases between the germline ends. This CDR3 has 13 residues. Germline CDR1 is MNHEY and CDR2 is SMNVEV (reference sequence). The CDR3 is CASSPRGNTEAFF. CDR3 sequence (DNA): TGTGCCAGCAGTCCCCGGGGGAACACTGAAGCTTTCTTT.

In this sample, this clonotype turned up once. The chain has TRBV7-9 and TRBJ2-1; D not resolved. The CDR3 has 15 residues. The V end was cut by 5 bases, the J end by 6 bases, with 17 bases between. Germline V lookup: CDR1 SEHNR, CDR2 FQNEAQ (reference sequence). The CDR3, as DNA: TGTGCCAGCAGCCCCCACGAGAGCGCTTTCAATGAGCAGTTCTTC. It is translated as CASSPHESAFNEQFF.

The V and J genes are TRBV5-4 and TRBJ1-2; 9 bases agree with TRBD1. The CDR3 contains 15 residues. J was trimmed by 3 bases and V by 4 bases; bases with no gene match: 7. Germline loops: CDR1 SGHNT, CDR2 YYREEE (reference sequence). CDR3 in amino acids: CASSGGTGRDYGYTF. For the CDR3, the DNA is TGTGCCAGCAGCGGCGGGACAGGGAGGGACTATGGCTACACCTTC.

The chain joins TRBV4-1 to TRBJ2-3; D is unclear. CDR3 length: 13 residues. The V gene's germline CDR1 is MGHRA and CDR2 YSYEKL. Trimming took off 0 bases at V and 5 bases at J, with 6 bases between the two ends. DNA of the CDR3: TGCGCCAGCAGCCAAGATGCAGGAGATACGCAGTATTTT. This translates into CASSQDAGDTQYF.

The chain links TRBV7-3 to TRBJ2-1, with 11 bases that match TRBD2. V lost 5 bases and J lost 7; bases outside the gene matches: 19. Per germline, CDR1 SGHTA and CDR2 FQGTGA. This CDR3 spans 19 amino acids. Written as DNA, the CDR3 is TGTGCCAGCAGCCCCTACCCCCTCTTTTCGACTAGCGGGATGAATGAGCAGTTCTTC. It encodes CASSPYPLFSTSGMNEQFF.

This sequence joins TRBV7-9 and TRBJ2-5; D unclear. V lost 4 bases to trimming and J lost 2 bases, with 5 bases between them. The CDR3 extends over 12 amino acids. In germline, CDR1 is SEHNR, CDR2 FQNEAQ (reference sequence). Written as DNA, the CDR3 is TGTGCCAGCAGCTACTTTCAAGAGACCCAGTACTTC. It translates to CASSYFQETQYF.

This clonotype has a handful of counts. This rearrangement joins TRBV30 to TRBJ2-7; 9 positions agree with TRBD2. V shed 7 bases and J 0 bases; nucleotides not matched to a gene: 4. CDR1 is GTSNPN and CDR2 is SVGIG in the germline V gene (reference sequence). This CDR3 is 13 amino acids long. CDR3 residues: CALTSGSSYEQYF. The CDR3 nucleotides read TGTGCCTTGACTAGCGGAAGCTCCTACGAGCAGTACTTC. Based on the CDR3 plus reference TRBV30 and TRBJ2-7, the full variable domain is SQTIHQWPATLVQPVGSPLSLECTVEGTSNPNLYWYRQAAGRGLQLLFYSVGIGQISSEVPQNLSASRPQDRQFILSSKKLLLSDSGFYLCALTSGSSYEQYFGPGTRLTVT.

V is TRBV11-3 and J is TRBJ2-7; D may match TRBD1 or TRBD2 (5 bases each). Germline V CDR1 and CDR2: SGHNT, YENEEA. The CDR3 spans 16 residues. Trimming stripped 4 bases from V and 2 bases from J, with 18 bases between. The DNA of the CDR3 is TGTGCCAGCAGCTCGGAAGACGGGACGCTGGCCTACGAGCAGTACTTC. Its translation: CASSSEDGTLAYEQYF.

V usage is TRBV20-1 and J usage is TRBJ2-2, with 11 bases fitting TRBD2. V lost 1 base to trimming and J lost 6 bases; unmatched junction nucleotides: 4. The germline V gene encodes CDR1 DFQATT and CDR2 SNEGSKA (reference sequence). The CDR3 is 15 amino acids. In DNA, the CDR3 is TGCAGTGCTAGAGTAGCGGGAGGGCCGTCCGGGGAGCTGTTTTTT. This gives the protein CSARVAGGPSGELFF.

CDR3 sequence: CASSLDRDSYGYTF. DNA of the CDR3: TGTGCCAGCAGCTTAGACCGGGACTCCTATGGCTACACCTTC. The chain combines TRBV13 with TRBJ1-2, with a weak D call TRBD1 (5 bases). The length of the CDR3 is 14 residues. Germline CDR1 PRHDT, CDR2 FYEKMQ (reference sequence). Trimming cost V 1 base and J 4 bases, with 10 bases left between them.

This chain joins TRBV3-1 and TRBJ2-1, with 7 bases that match TRBD2. Trimming cost V 2 bases and J 8 bases; bases outside gene matches: 21. Germline V gene lookup returns CDR1 LGHDT and CDR2 YNNKEL (reference sequence). The CDR3 spans 19 residues. CDR3 DNA: TGTGCCAGCAGCCAACAATTCACCCCTAGCGGCCGGACATTTTATGAGCAGTTCTTC. Translation gives CASSQQFTPSGRTFYEQFF.

This clonotype has just a few counts. This chain connects TRBV19 to TRBJ1-2; D might be TRBD1 (6 bases). With 6 bases removed from V and 5 bases from J, the gap between germline ends came to 13 bases. The germline CDR1 and CDR2 sequences are LNHDA and SQIVND (reference sequence). The CDR3 length is 13 residues. The CDR3 coding sequence is TGTGCCAGTAGACCTACAGGGCCGTATGGCTACACCTTC. Amino acid sequence: CASRPTGPYGYTF.

The V gene is TRBV9, the J gene TRBJ1-2; TRBD1 is a possible D gene (5 bases). Germline CDR1 is SGDLS and CDR2 is YYNGEE. The CDR3 runs to 15 residues. Trimming stripped 4 bases from V and 4 bases from J, with 17 bases between. The CDR3 DNA is TGTGCCAGCAGCCCGGGGGGTGCGGACGGCTATGGCTACACCTTC. Encoded protein: CASSPGGADGYGYTF. The full variable domain, rest sourced from reference TRBV9 and TRBJ1-2, is DSGVTQTPKHLITATGQRVTLRCSPRSGDLSVYWYQQSLDQGLQFLIQYYNGEERAKGNILERFSAQQFPDLHSELNLSSLELGDSALYFCASSPGGADGYGYTFGSGTRLTVV.

J is TRBJ2-7 and V is TRBV5-1; possibly TRBD1 for D (7 bases). Germline values: CDR1 SGHRS, CDR2 YFSETQ. V was clipped by 4 bases and J by 2 bases, with 16 bases between them. The CDR3 length is 15 residues. The CDR3 protein is CASSPAQGGAYEQYF. The CDR3 DNA reads as TGCGCCAGCAGCCCCGCCCAGGGGGGAGCCTACGAGCAGTACTTC.

The chain is built from TRBV10-3 and TRBJ2-7; 8 bases align to TRBD1. The V gene's germline CDR1 is ENHRY and CDR2 SYGVKD. Losses at the gene ends were 4 bases for V and 1 base for J; bases not matched to a gene: 3. CDR3 length: 14 residues. The CDR3 region has the DNA TGTGCCATCAGTGGGACAGGGAGGTCCTACGAGCAGTACTTC. Translated: CAISGTGRSYEQYF.

The V gene is TRBV5-6, the J gene TRBJ1-1; D remains unclear. CDR3 length: 11 amino acids. Germline-derived CDR1 and CDR2 are SGHDT and YYEEEE. Trimming stripped 4 bases from V and 3 bases from J, with 4 bases between. CDR3 sequence (DNA): TGTGCCAGCAGCAGGTACACTGAAGCTTTCTTT. It encodes CASSRYTEAFF.

The chain has TRBV7-9 and TRBJ2-3, with a weak D call TRBD2 (7 bases). The length of the CDR3 is 16 residues. V gave up 5 bases and J gave up 0 bases, with 15 bases separating them. Per germline, CDR1 SEHNR and CDR2 FQNEAQ (reference sequence). This CDR3 is CASSQGGVYSTDTQYF. CDR3 in DNA: TGTGCCAGCAGCCAAGGGGGGGTCTATAGCACAGATACGCAGTATTTT.

The genes are TRBV5-1 and TRBJ2-7; no clear D gene. Trimming left V 1 base short and J 0 bases short, with 14 bases between. Germline V gene lookup returns CDR1 SGHRS and CDR2 YFSETQ. This CDR3 comprises 16 residues. CDR3: CASSLLSAESSYEQYF. For the CDR3, the DNA is TGCGCCAGCAGCTTGCTTTCGGCCGAGAGCTCCTACGAGCAGTACTTC. The entire variable domain, with the rest obtained from reference TRBV5-1 and TRBJ2-7, is as follows: KAGVTQTPRYLIKTRGQQVTLSCSPISGHRSVSWYQQTPGQGLQFLFEYFSETQRNKGNFPGRFSGRQFSNSRSEMNVSTLELGDSALYLCASSLLSAESSYEQYFGPGTRLTVT.

This clonotype was recorded once. This chain joins TRBV11-2 and TRBJ2-1; D might be TRBD2 (5 bases). V gave up 3 bases and J gave up 6 bases, with 9 bases separating them. The germline V gene has CDR1 SGHAT and CDR2 FQNNGV. The CDR3 loop spans 13 amino acids. CDR3 loop: CASSFGLLNEQFF. CDR3 nucleotides: TGTGCCAGCAGCTTCGGACTTCTCAATGAGCAGTTCTTC.

The chain uses TRBV11-2 and TRBJ2-7; 7 positions match TRBD1. The CDR3 runs 12 residues. Germline V gene sequence: CDR1 SGHAT, CDR2 FQNNGV. J was trimmed by 5 bases and V by 6 bases; bases with no gene match: 4. The CDR3 spells CASSPQGDEQYF. CDR3 coding DNA: TGTGCCAGCAGTCCCCAGGGGGACGAGCAGTACTTC.

The chain is built from TRBV29-1 and TRBJ2-7, with D maybe TRBD1 (5 bases). The CDR3 runs to 11 residues. V was clipped by 7 bases and J by 3 bases, with 10 bases between them. Germline CDR1 reads SQVTM; CDR2 reads ANQGSEA. The CDR3 DNA sequence: TGCAGCGCCGTAGACAGCTACGAGCAGTACTTC. Residues: CSAVDSYEQYF.